This entry describes one TCR beta chain. Its antigen is as yet unknown. This entry is derived from a study of T cells in localized non-small cell lung cancer. Study conclusions and caveats: Greater blood T cell density accompanied longer overall survival. Out of the top 100 tumor clones, a median around 57 were seen in adjacent lung. Heterogeneity cannot be ruled out, as sequencing used one tumor region only.

The table came from immunoSEQ multiplex PCR; TCRdb's copy has only in-frame clones and leaves some out. The repertoire holds 25,000 to 30,000 clones, with approximately 90% as singletons. Source: peripheral blood, taken before any cancer treatment. The clonotype originates from a female donor older than 55 with stage I lung adenocarcinoma.

The CDR3 loop reads CASSALGQPLLHF. In nucleotides, the CDR3 is TGTGCCAGCAGCGCTTTGGGACAGCCACTCCTCCACTTT. The chain employs TRBV9 and TRBJ1-6, with TRBD1 identical over 7 bases. This CDR3 is built from 13 residues. Germline-derived CDR1 and CDR2 are SGDLS and YYNGEE. After removal of 3 bases from V and 15 bases from J, the junction contained 9 bases not matched to a gene.